The 6 T cell receptor beta chains listed next were all sequenced from one sample in a study of shared clonotypes between healthy human individuals. This table comes from immunoSEQ multiplex PCR, and its TCRdb copy is limited to in-frame clones, with some not included. The sample records roughly 2 million clones, approximately 94% being singletons. Naive CD8 isolation took CD45RO-negative cells positively selected for CCR7 and excluded terminally differentiated effector memory CD45RA+ cells. Sequencing was performed on naive CD8+ T cells sorted from blood. These TCRs come from a man between 18 and 29 years old in good health.

The chain is built from TRBV4-3 and TRBJ1-2; TRBD1 is a possible D gene (5 bases). The CDR3 length is 14 residues. In germline, CDR1 is LGHNA, CDR2 YSLEER. V shed 1 base and J shed 5 bases, with 11 bases lying between them. The DNA of the CDR3 is TGCGCCAGCAGCCAAGCGGGGGGGGAATATGGCTACACCTTC. Translation: CASSQAGGEYGYTF.

V is TRBV7-2 and J is TRBJ2-7, with unresolved D. Trimming took 3 bases from V and 4 from J, leaving 10 bases between them. This CDR3 contains 13 residues. CDR1 SGHTA and CDR2 FQGNSA come from the germline V gene. The CDR3 nucleotides are TGTGCCAGCAGCTTTTCCTCCGGGTACGAGCAGTACTTC. Amino acids: CASSFSSGYEQYF.

This chain connects TRBV11-2 to TRBJ2-1, with TRBD2 identical over 8 bases. The CDR3 is 17 amino acids. CDR1 SGHAT and CDR2 FQNNGV come from the germline V gene. V was clipped by 0 bases and J by 6 bases; unmatched bases: 10. The CDR3, as DNA: TGTGCCAGCAGCTTAGAAGATGCGGGACTAGTCCCCAATGAGCAGTTCTTC. It translates to CASSLEDAGLVPNEQFF.

This chain connects TRBV4-3 to TRBJ2-1; unclear D gene. The CDR3 covers 16 residues. Germline V gene sequence: CDR1 LGHNA, CDR2 YSLEER. Deletions cut 0 bases from V and 3 bases from J, with 12 bases between. The CDR3: CASSQESWGIYNEQFF. The DNA of the CDR3 is TGCGCCAGCAGCCAAGAATCGTGGGGAATCTACAATGAGCAGTTCTTC.

The count of this clone is one. The chain has TRBV4-1 and TRBJ2-5, with TRBD1 matching over 8 bases. The CDR3 is 14 amino acids. The V gene's germline CDR1 is MGHRA and CDR2 YSYEKL. V gave up 2 bases and J gave up 5 bases; unmatched junction bases: 4. The chain's CDR3 is CASSQRTGTETQYF. CDR3 in DNA: TGCGCCAGCAGCCAAAGGACAGGGACCGAGACCCAGTACTTC.

The rearrangement joins TRBV9 to TRBJ1-2, with D tentatively TRBD1 (6 bases). The germline V and J ends were trimmed by 0 bases and 4 bases, with 13 bases remaining between them. Germline CDR1 and CDR2: SGDLS and YYNGEE. The CDR3 totals 15 residues. The CDR3 spells CASSVAGEGLYGYTF. The CDR3 region has the DNA TGTGCCAGCAGCGTAGCAGGGGAGGGGCTCTATGGCTACACCTTC.